This TCR beta chain was found in a study of blood T cell repertoires in COVID-19. At the level of the study: Donors in the United States, Italy and Spain gave samples during acute or convalescent COVID-19.

Clones were read by immunoSEQ multiplex PCR, and TCRdb kept only the in-frame ones, dropping some. The profile shows over 250,000 clones, 75% to 90% of them singletons. The V and J ends lost 6 bases and 4 bases, in that order; junction bases with no gene match: 9. The germline CDR1 and CDR2 sequences are LNHDA and SQIVND (reference sequence). CDR3 size: 15 residues. The chain uses TRBV19 and TRBJ1-5; 7 bases align to TRBD1. The source of this sequence is a woman in her seventies with acute or convalescent COVID-19. Material for sequencing was peripheral blood. The CDR3 nucleotides are TGTGCCAGTAGCCCCCTTAGGGGGCAGAATCAGCCCCAGCATTTT. It specifies CASSPLRGQNQPQHF.